This T cell receptor (beta chain) derives from a study of blood T cells in healthy people across ages. Turning to this clonotype: Its cognate antigen is unknown.

The extraction recovered at least 6 micrograms of total RNA per sample. Germline CDR1 reads DFQATT; CDR2 reads SNEGSKA (reference sequence). The CDR3 runs 13 residues. Trimming shortened V by 6 bases and J by 4 bases, and 15 bases separated the two germline ends. General study findings and limits: Fewer expanded clones and more diversity marked long-lived versus aged donors. With naive T cell percentage, TCR beta diversity showed a strong correlation.

Primers used in a second PCR of roughly 7 to 12 cycles were a sample-barcoded 5' primer and a J-beta primer mix. MiXCR, applied by TCRdb to the 5' RACE reads, yields one record per CDR3 protein. The table has over 1,200,000 distinct CDR3 sequences, 45% to 70% seen once; the top ten hold 6.5% to 8%. Sequencing was done on a sample of blood. This sequence originates from a man aged 18 to 29 in good health. The V and J genes are TRBV20-1 and TRBJ1-2; D remains ambiguous. The CDR3: CSALESPLYGYTF. The CDR3 region has the DNA TGCAGTGCCCTCGAGAGCCCCCTCTATGGCTACACCTTC.